Presented here are 4 T cell receptor beta chains from one specimen sequenced in a study of Graves' ophthalmopathy and Graves' hyperthyroidism. RNA served as the template for amplifying TCR beta CDR3 regions. RT-PCR was first run with HTBI primers, then multiplex PCR in a second round. TCRdb re-called the multiplex PCR reads through MiXCR, storing one row per CDR3 protein. The table shows 40,000 or so distinct CDR3 sequences, with about half occurring only once. Sequenced material: peripheral blood. These receptors were collected from an adult woman with stable Graves' hyperthyroidism.

V and J are TRBV20-1 and TRBJ1-5; perhaps TRBD1 as D (5 bases). The germline V and J ends were trimmed by 4 bases and 5 bases, with 15 bases remaining between them. There are 14 residues in the CDR3. Germline CDR1 reads DFQATT; CDR2 reads SNEGSKA (reference sequence). DNA for the CDR3: TGCAGTGCTATTGCGGGACTGAGACATCAGCCCCAGCATTTT. Amino acids: CSAIAGLRHQPQHF.

This clonotype was observed at least ten times. The chain links TRBV20-1 to TRBJ2-7; 9 nucleotides agree with TRBD1. J lost 2 bases, V lost 5 bases, and 4 bases had no gene match. Germline CDR1 DFQATT, CDR2 SNEGSKA (reference sequence). CDR3 length equals 13 residues. CDR3: CSAGGQGTYEQYF. CDR3 DNA: TGCAGTGCTGGGGGACAGGGAACCTACGAGCAGTACTTC.

The chain recombines TRBV28 with TRBJ2-7, with TRBD2 matching over 8 bases. Germline-derived CDR1 and CDR2 are MDHEN and SYDVKM. The CDR3 sequence is 14 residues long. The V and J ends lost 11 bases and 4 bases, in that order; junction bases with no gene match: 13. The CDR3 region is CASIGSGSRYEQYF. The CDR3 DNA is TGTGCCTCCATCGGGAGCGGGAGCAGGTACGAGCAGTACTTC.

This clonotype turned up a few times. The V call is TRBV10-3, the J call TRBJ2-7; TRBD1 matches at 9 bases. The CDR3 is 14 amino acids. Per the germline V gene, CDR1 is ENHRY and CDR2 is SYGVKD. V dropped 11 bases and J dropped 7; count of bases not matched to a gene: 15. The CDR3 protein is CAVSRGTGTIEQYF. The DNA for the CDR3 is TGTGCCGTCTCGCGGGGGACAGGGACTATTGAGCAGTACTTC.